The next 18 T cell receptor beta chains were all read from a single sample in a study of long-term antiretroviral therapy in people with HIV (dated 2022 in TCRdb). The immunoSEQ hsTCRB v3.0 assay was used at survey level resolution to sequence the TRB variable region. This immuneACCESS table, as held by TCRdb, lists in-frame sequences with V and J called but not all clones. Of the missing ones, under half trace to an unresolved V gene in checked studies; the others have no known cause. The sample table contains tens of thousands of clones; only one count was recorded for 65% to 80% of them. Just over 7% of the sample belongs to the ten largest clones. This sample comprised unsorted PBMCs, obtained 2 years after starting antiretroviral therapy. These receptors were collected from a woman in her fifties or sixties with HIV.

The CDR3 sequence is CASSLAGTEFTGELFF. The CDR3 nucleotides are TGCGCCAGCAGCTTGGCCGGGACAGAATTTACCGGGGAGCTGTTTTTT. The V and J genes are TRBV5-1 and TRBJ2-2, with 7 bases lining up with TRBD1. There are 16 residues in the CDR3. J was trimmed by 5 bases and V by 0 bases; bases with no gene match: 7. CDR1 SGHRS and CDR2 YFSETQ come from the germline V gene.

V usage is TRBV19 and J usage is TRBJ2-1; 9 nucleotides match TRBD1. The CDR3 length is 12 residues. With 5 bases clipped from V and 14 bases from J, the junction kept 7 bases outside the gene matches. Germline CDR1 is LNHDA and CDR2 is SQIVND (reference sequence). The CDR3 loop is CASSLGTGTEFF. CDR3 nucleotide sequence: TGTGCCAGTAGTCTCGGGACAGGGACGGAGTTCTTC.

The CDR3 region has the DNA TGTGCCAGCAGCTCCACGGGGGAGAGCTCCTACAATGAGCAGTTCTTC. Translated: CASSSTGESSYNEQFF. The chain recombines TRBV11-2 with TRBJ2-1; possibly TRBD2 for D (6 bases). Germline CDR1 SGHAT, CDR2 FQNNGV. CDR3 length: 16 residues. Trimming shortened V by 4 bases and J by 0 bases, and 13 bases separated the two germline ends.

The chain uses TRBV11-1 and TRBJ2-5; 8 nucleotides line up with TRBD2. J was trimmed by 1 base and V by 5 bases; bases with no gene match: 9. The CDR3 totals 16 residues. Germline values: CDR1 SGHAT, CDR2 FQDESV (reference sequence). The CDR3 DNA is TGTGCCAGCAGCGGTAAGCGGGGGAAGTTCCAAGAGACCCAGTACTTC. As protein: CASSGKRGKFQETQYF.

The gene calls are TRBV27 and TRBJ1-2; TRBD1 might be the D (5 bases). Germline CDR1 and CDR2: MNHEY and SMNVEV (reference sequence). Trimming removed 2 bases at V and 10 bases at J, with 32 bases between. The CDR3 consists of 19 residues. CDR3 residues: CASSLVPIGGPASPIAYTF. CDR3 nucleotide sequence: TGTGCCAGCAGTTTAGTGCCAATTGGGGGTCCTGCGTCCCCTATTGCCTACACCTTC.

There are a few counts of this clone. The V and J genes are TRBV19 and TRBJ2-7, with unresolved D. Trimming took off 1 base at V and 3 bases at J, with 7 bases between the two ends. CDR3 size: 13 residues. CDR1 and CDR2 from the germline V gene are LNHDA and SQIVND (reference sequence). CDR3 DNA: TGTGCCAGTAGTATAGGGGCAGACTACGAGCAGTACTTC. Translated: CASSIGADYEQYF. Variable domain in full (rest from reference TRBV19 and TRBJ2-7): DGGITQSPKYLFRKEGQNVTLSCEQNLNHDAMYWYRQDPGQGLRLIYYSQIVNDFQKGDIAEGYSVSREKKESFPLTVTSAQKNPTAFYLCASSIGADYEQYFGPGTRLTVT.

This clone appeared a single time. V is TRBV5-1 and J is TRBJ2-1; 9 bases are a match to TRBD1. The CDR3 contains 15 residues. V lost 6 bases and J lost 6; bases outside the gene matches: 10. CDR1 is SGHRS, CDR2 YFSETQ, per germline. CDR3 bases: TGCGCCAGCACCCCCTCCGGGACAGGGCGCAATGAGCAGTTCTTC. This codes for CASTPSGTGRNEQFF.

This rearrangement joins TRBV6-1 to TRBJ2-1; D possibly matches TRBD1 or TRBD2 (7 bases each). Trimming cost V 8 bases and J 7 bases, with 18 bases left between them. CDR1 and CDR2 (germline): MNHNS, SASEGT. The CDR3 has 14 residues. CDR3 nucleotide sequence: TGTGCCAGCGGACAACCAGGGGGGGTAAATGAGCAGTTCTTC. Translated, it gives CASGQPGGVNEQFF.

CDR3 bases: TGTGCCTGGACCCCGGTTAGGGATTCACCCCTCCACTTT. Its translation: CAWTPVRDSPLHF. The chain carries TRBV30 and TRBJ1-6; D not certain. The germline CDR1 and CDR2 sequences are GTSNPN and SVGIG (reference sequence). V lost 4 bases and J lost 8, with 12 bases in between. The CDR3 totals 13 residues. Together with reference TRBV30 and TRBJ1-6, the CDR3 gives the full variable domain: SQTIHQWPATLVQPVGSPLSLECTVEGTSNPNLYWYRQAAGRGLQLLFYSVGIGQISSEVPQNLSASRPQDRQFILSSKKLLLSDSGFYLCAWTPVRDSPLHFGNGTRLTVT.

This sequence joins TRBV5-1 and TRBJ2-7; TRBD1 matches at 9 bases. This CDR3 region has 18 residues. CDR1 is SGHRS, CDR2 YFSETQ, per germline. The V and J ends lost 0 bases and 2 bases, in that order; junction bases with no gene match: 12. This CDR3 reads CASSLGQGVFKLPYEQYF. The CDR3 DNA reads as TGCGCCAGCAGCTTGGGACAGGGGGTGTTTAAATTGCCCTACGAGCAGTACTTC.

The V call is TRBV11-2, the J call TRBJ2-7, with D possibly being TRBD1 (5 bases). The V end was cut by 0 bases, the J end by 3 bases, with 9 bases between. The CDR3 runs 14 residues. Germline CDR1 reads SGHAT; CDR2 reads FQNNGV. The CDR3 nucleotides read TGTGCCAGCAGCTTAGACCAGGGCCTCTACGAGCAGTACGTC. Its translation: CASSLDQGLYEQYV.

The chain recombines TRBV5-1 with TRBJ1-4; no clear D. The V gene's germline CDR1 is SGHRS and CDR2 YFSETQ. This CDR3 comprises 15 residues. V shed 4 bases and J shed 0 bases, with 10 bases lying between them. CDR3 region: CASSLMDPTNEKLFF. CDR3 in DNA: TGCGCCAGCAGCCTGATGGACCCAACTAATGAAAAACTGTTTTTT.

V is TRBV6-1 and J is TRBJ2-7, with 10 bases matching TRBD2. V lost 2 bases, J lost 4 bases, and 8 bases stayed unmatched. The V gene's germline CDR1 is MNHNS and CDR2 SASEGT. This CDR3 is 16 amino acids long. The CDR3 region is CASSERGTSGVYEQYF. Here the CDR3 DNA reads TGTGCCAGCAGTGAAAGGGGTACTAGCGGGGTTTACGAGCAGTACTTC.

The rearrangement joins TRBV9 to TRBJ2-5; 9 bases match TRBD2. Germline V CDR1 and CDR2: SGDLS, YYNGEE. The CDR3 has 16 residues. V gave up 0 bases and J gave up 6 bases; unmatched junction bases: 9. The CDR3 protein is CASSVGGGGAEKTQYF. The CDR3 bases are TGTGCCAGCAGCGTAGGAGGCGGGGGGGCCGAAAAGACCCAGTACTTC.

The CDR3 loop is CASSLWGGKNTGELFF. The CDR3 region has the DNA TGCGCCAGCAGCTTGTGGGGGGGAAAGAACACCGGGGAGCTGTTTTTT. The chain employs TRBV5-1 and TRBJ2-2, with 7 bases identical to TRBD2. The germline V gene has CDR1 SGHRS and CDR2 YFSETQ. The ends lost 1 base at V and 1 base at J; junction bases unmatched: 4. This CDR3 has 16 amino acids.

The DNA of the CDR3 is TGTGCCAGCAGCGTAGATGCGGACAGCTCCTACGAGCAGTACTTC. Translated: CASSVDADSSYEQYF. The chain combines TRBV9 with TRBJ2-7; the D gene is possibly TRBD1 (6 bases). The CDR3 sequence is 15 residues long. The germline V gene has CDR1 SGDLS and CDR2 YYNGEE. Trimming removed 0 bases at V and 0 bases at J, with 10 bases between.

This chain uses TRBV28 with TRBJ2-7; the D gene could be TRBD1 or TRBD2 (5 bases each). Germline CDR1 is MDHEN and CDR2 is SYDVKM. The CDR3 consists of 14 residues. Trimming removed 4 bases at V and 6 bases at J, with 16 bases between. The CDR3 nucleotides are TGTGCCAGCAGTTCGGGACGACCCCGGGGCGAGCAGTACTTC. It specifies CASSSGRPRGEQYF. Looking up the rest from reference TRBV28 and TRBJ2-7 gives the full variable domain: DVKVTQSSRYLVKRTGEKVFLECVQDMDHENMFWYRQDPGLGLRLIYFSYDVKMKEKGDIPEGYSVSREKKERFSLILESASTNQTSMYLCASSSGRPRGEQYFGPGTRLTVT.

The chain combines TRBV5-1 with TRBJ1-1; no firm D call. Germline V lookup: CDR1 SGHRS, CDR2 YFSETQ. This CDR3 has 14 amino acids. V dropped 2 bases and J dropped 3 bases, with 11 bases sitting between them. CDR3 bases: TGCGCCAGCAGCTTCCTGGGGAGTGACACTGAAGCTTTCTTT. Amino acids: CASSFLGSDTEAFF.